Following are 12 T cell receptor beta chains from one sample sequenced in a study of post-analysis software for immune sequencing data. Study-wide findings and caveats: Patients used roughly five TRBV segments, including TRBV5-6, TRBV5-1 and TRBV20-1, more often than controls.

No antigens are known for them. Included in the TCR beta cDNA libraries were unique molecular identifiers. Using its own MiXCR run on the PCR reads, TCRdb lists one record per CDR3 protein. The table lists approximately 630,000 distinct CDR3 sequences, more than 50% of them singletons. The specimen sequenced was blood. Receptor source: a girl aged 2 to 9 with multiple sclerosis.

CDR3 sequence (DNA): TGTGCCAGCCGGCTAAGGGGGGAGACCCAGTACTTC. Translation: CASRLRGETQYF. The chain has TRBV6-6 and TRBJ2-5; a weak D match, TRBD1 (6 bases). The CDR3 covers 12 residues. Germline assignment: CDR1 MNHNY and CDR2 SVGAGI (reference sequence). Deletions cut 8 bases from V and 5 bases from J, with 12 bases between.

This clonotype was observed a handful of times. V and J are TRBV20-1 and TRBJ2-1; the D gene is possibly TRBD1 (5 bases). Germline V lookup: CDR1 DFQATT, CDR2 SNEGSKA (reference sequence). Trimming left V 0 bases short and J 0 bases short, with 9 bases between. CDR3 length: 15 residues. For the CDR3, the DNA is TGCAGTGCTAGAGATCTTCAGGGCTCCTACAATGAGCAGTTCTTC. Protein product: CSARDLQGSYNEQFF.

This clonotype has a count of ten or more. This chain links TRBV12-3 or TRBV12-4 with TRBJ2-1, with TRBD1 matching 8 bases. CDR3 size: 14 residues. With V trimmed by 4 bases and J by 2 bases, 1 base remained unmatched. The CDR3 region has the DNA TGTGCCAGCAGTTCGGGACAGGCCTACAATGAGCAGTTCTTC. Protein: CASSSGQAYNEQFF.

This clonotype was seen ten or more times. The J gene is TRBJ2-1, the V gene TRBV5-1, with a possible D match to TRBD1 (6 bases). The CDR3 is made up of 16 amino acids. V lost 2 bases, J lost 4 bases, and 16 bases lay in between. CDR1 and CDR2 from the germline V gene are SGHRS and YFSETQ. CDR3 residues: CASSLRQVISYNEQFF. The CDR3 DNA follows: TGCGCCAGCAGCTTAAGACAGGTCATCTCGTACAATGAGCAGTTCTTC.

The rearrangement joins TRBV5-1 to TRBJ2-3, with D perhaps TRBD2 (7 bases). Trimming shortened V by 0 bases and J by 5 bases, and 16 bases separated the two germline ends. Germline CDR1 is SGHRS and CDR2 is YFSETQ. CDR3 length: 16 amino acids. CDR3 protein: CASSLAGGQWEDTQYF. The CDR3 DNA sequence: TGCGCCAGCAGCTTGGCCGGGGGGCAATGGGAAGATACGCAGTATTTT.

The V and J genes are TRBV12-3 or TRBV12-4 and TRBJ2-5; D is unresolved. The CDR3 loop spans 14 amino acids. V dropped 5 bases and J dropped 2 bases, with 12 bases sitting between them. The CDR3 protein is CASSPLLGQETQYF. CDR3 in DNA: TGTGCCAGCAGTCCACTTCTCGGACAAGAGACCCAGTACTTC.

The chain has TRBV6-1 and TRBJ2-5, with D possibly being TRBD1 or TRBD2 (6 bases each). V was cut by 6 bases and J by 11 bases, with 25 bases left in between. The V gene's germline CDR1 is MNHNS and CDR2 SASEGT. The CDR3 extends over 15 amino acids. In DNA, the CDR3 is TGTGCCAGCAGGAGGGGGGCCCAGGGAATGGGGGAGCAGTACTTC. Residues: CASRRGAQGMGEQYF.

Written as DNA, the CDR3 is TGTGCCAGCAGCCAACAAGGGACAGCCACGTTCTATGGCTACACCTTC. Translating it yields CASSQQGTATFYGYTF. V is TRBV14 and J is TRBJ1-2, with 7 bases aligning to TRBD1. This CDR3 has 16 amino acids. V lost 2 bases to trimming and J lost 4 bases; unmatched junction nucleotides: 10. Germline assignment: CDR1 SGHDN and CDR2 FVKESK.

The CDR3 DNA follows: TGCGCCAGCAGCCAAGATTCAAGCGGGTATACCCAAGAGACCCAGTACTTC. Protein product: CASSQDSSGYTQETQYF. The chain joins TRBV4-1 to TRBJ2-5, with D possibly being TRBD2 (6 bases). Trimming cost V 0 bases and J 1 base, with 15 bases left between them. This CDR3 spans 17 amino acids. Germline CDR1 reads MGHRA; CDR2 reads YSYEKL.

The V and J genes are TRBV6-4 and TRBJ2-1; 10 nucleotides agree with TRBD2. The CDR3 spans 14 residues. Germline CDR1 is MRHNA and CDR2 is SNTAGT. V lost 4 bases, J lost 7 bases, and 4 bases stayed unmatched. CDR3 amino acids: CASSVFSGRNEQFF. The CDR3 bases are TGTGCCAGCAGTGTCTTTAGCGGGAGGAATGAGCAGTTCTTC.

CDR3 DNA: TGTGCTAGTGCTCCTTCAGGGGGCAGGCAGCCCCAGCATTTT. It encodes CASAPSGGRQPQHF. The rearrangement joins TRBV12-5 to TRBJ1-5; 8 nucleotides line up with TRBD1. Per the germline V gene, CDR1 is LGHNT and CDR2 is FRNRAP. V gave up 7 bases and J gave up 7 bases; unmatched junction bases: 9. The CDR3 is made up of 14 amino acids.

The J gene is TRBJ2-7, the V gene TRBV7-9; TRBD1 is a possible D gene (7 bases). Germline V gene sequence: CDR1 SEHNR, CDR2 FQNEAQ (reference sequence). V was shortened by 5 bases and J by 1 base, with 9 bases between the two germline ends. The CDR3 extends over 13 amino acids. The CDR3 loop is CASSAGQSYEQYF. The CDR3 DNA reads as TGTGCCAGCAGCGCGGGACAGTCCTACGAGCAGTACTTC.